This T cell receptor beta chain was profiled in a study of vaccination and CD4 T cells after COVID-19. Treatment reported: approximately 11-day PBMC culture with coronavirus spike peptide pools or control peptides (ViraFEST assay). The medium had half its volume replaced with fresh IL-2 medium on days 3 and 7. From germline, CDR1 is MNHEY and CDR2 SVGEGT. V was clipped by 1 base and J by 0 bases, with 10 bases between them. The CDR3 covers 16 residues. Cultured CD4+ T-cell DNA underwent Oncomine TCR Beta short-read sequencing. CD4+ T cells were cultured, and genomic DNA was extracted from them. TCRdb analysed the PCR reads with MiXCR anew, one entry per CDR3 protein. This table holds roughly 10,000 distinct CDR3 sequences, approximately 41% found once. A remark on this clonotype: Its antigen is unidentified.

This TCR derives from a human donor who had recovered from COVID-19. V is TRBV6-2 or TRBV6-3 and J is TRBJ1-5, with a weak D call TRBD1 (6 bases). The sample was CD4+ T cells from blood, cultured in vitro. CDR3: CASSYLAGVSNQPQHF. The DNA for the CDR3 is TGTGCCAGCAGTTACTTGGCAGGGGTTAGCAATCAGCCCCAGCATTTT.